The rows below give T cell receptor beta chains drawn from one sample of a study of prognosis after radiotherapy for stage I lung cancer. TCRdb passed the multiplex PCR reads through MiXCR, listing each CDR3 protein once. The sample records about 30,000 distinct CDR3 sequences, approximately 51% being singletons. This specimen consisted of PBMCs, obtained before or after stereotactic body radiation therapy (not recorded which). These receptors were collected from a donor at least 50 years old with non-small cell lung cancer. The CDR3 runs from the conserved cysteine through the conserved F or W. The D gene is left open where the match is weak. The size of a clone is reported for some rows only, either as once, few or many, or as a class for expanded clones.

CDR3 DNA | CDR3 protein | J gene | V gene | clone size | D gene
TGTGCCAGCAGTGAAAACCACAGCGGCCGGGAGACCCAGTACTTC | CASSENHSGRETQYF | TRBJ2-5 | TRBV6-2/TRBV6-3 | NA | NA
TGTGCCAGCAGGGGGACCTTTAATCAGCCCCAGCATTTT | CASRGTFNQPQHF | TRBJ1-5 | TRBV2 | many | NA
TGTGCCAGCAGCGAGAGGGCCAAAGCTTTCTTT | CASSERAKAFF | TRBJ1-1 | TRBV28 | many | NA
TGCAGTGCTATAGCGGGAGGGCCACTGAATGAGCAGTTCTTC | CSAIAGGPLNEQFF | TRBJ2-1 | TRBV20-1 | medium-sized | TRBD2
TGTCCCAGCAGTTGGACAGTCACCGGTGAGCTGTTTTTT | CPSSWTVTGELFF | TRBJ2-2 | TRBV2 | NA | NA
TGTGCCAGCAGCCAGGACAGGGGCTATGGCTACACCTTC | CASSQDRGYGYTF | TRBJ1-2 | TRBV6-1 | many | TRBD1
TGTGCCATCATGTCAGGCAGTAACTATGGCTACACCTTC | CAIMSGSNYGYTF | TRBJ1-2 | TRBV10-3 | many | NA
TGTGCCAGCAGTCCTAAGCGGGAGTATCGGGAGCTGTTTTTT | CASSPKREYRELFF | TRBJ2-2 | TRBV6-2/TRBV6-3 | NA | TRBD2
TGCGCCAGCAGCTTGGATCTAGCGGGAGGGGGGACAGATACGCAGTATTTT | CASSLDLAGGGTDTQYF | TRBJ2-3 | TRBV5-1 | many | TRBD2
TGTGCCAGCATTTTGATGTGGATCGGGGATCAGCCCCAGCATTTT | CASILMWIGDQPQHF | TRBJ1-5 | TRBV12-3/TRBV12-4 | NA | NA
TGTGCCAGCAGTTCACAGGGTGGGACTGAAGCTTTCTTT | CASSSQGGTEAFF | TRBJ1-1 | TRBV12-3/TRBV12-4 | medium-sized | NA
TGTGCCAGCAGCTTAGTTGTGGGTAGCGGGGTACAAGAGACCCAGTACTTC | CASSLVVGSGVQETQYF | TRBJ2-5 | TRBV11-3 | many | TRBD2
TGTGCCAGCCCCGGGCTGGACACCGGGGAGCTGTTTTTT | CASPGLDTGELFF | TRBJ2-2 | TRBV7-9 | many | NA
TGTGCCTGGAGTGTGCAGGGAACTAATGAAAAACTGTTTTTT | CAWSVQGTNEKLFF | TRBJ1-4 | TRBV30 | many | NA
TGTGCCAGCAGTTTATCGGGCATGGCCCTCTCTGGGTCCAACGTCCTGACTTTC | CASSLSGMALSGSNVLTF | TRBJ2-6 | TRBV12-3/TRBV12-4 | few | NA
TGTGCCAGCAGCTTGCGGTTTCTCAATGAGCAGTTCTTC | CASSLRFLNEQFF | TRBJ2-1 | TRBV7-2 | NA | NA
TGTGCCAGCAGCCCGGGGACTAGCGGGCGCGGTACGCAGTATTTT | CASSPGTSGRGTQYF | TRBJ2-3 | TRBV7-2 | medium-sized | TRBD2
TGCTCCTTCGGCGCCATTCGCGACGAGCATTACTTC | CSFGAIRDEHYF | TRBJ2-7 | TRBV20-1 | NA | NA
TGCAGTGCTAGACTAGCGGCTTTCACAGATACGCAGTATTTT | CSARLAAFTDTQYF | TRBJ2-3 | TRBV20-1 | once | TRBD2
TGTGCCAGCAGTCCCGGACAGTATAGCAATCAGCCCCAGCATTTT | CASSPGQYSNQPQHF | TRBJ1-5 | TRBV12-3/TRBV12-4 | many | NA